This is a list of T cell receptor beta chains from one sample in a study of identifying expanded T cells in peripheral blood. Produced via immunoSEQ multiplex PCR; TCRdb's table is partial and in-frame only. There are some 120,000 clones in the sample; 75% to 90% occur only once, and 3% to 4% lies in the top ten. Sequencing was done on a sample of blood. Source of these receptors: a person between 18 and 69 years old in good health. Each CDR3 is given with its conserved first and last residue. Fields, in order: J gene, V gene, D gene, clone size, CDR3 DNA, CDR3 protein. A D gene is named only where the DNA matches it firmly. Some rows mark clone size as missing; the rest say once, few, many or name a class of expanded clone.

>TRBJ2-7|TRBV6-6|.|.
TGTGCCAGCACTAACATTGGGGACGAGCAGTACTTC
CASTNIGDEQYF
>TRBJ1-1|TRBV11-3|.|.
TGTGCCAGCAGCTTAGTTGCCGGGACTGAAGCTTTCTTT
CASSLVAGTEAFF
>TRBJ2-1|TRBV19|TRBD1|once
TGTGCCAGTAGTATGGATGGGACAGGGGGAGTCTACAATGAGCAGTTCTTC
CASSMDGTGGVYNEQFF
>TRBJ1-1|TRBV27|TRBD1|.
TGTGCCAGCAGCACAACGGGACAGGGGGCGATCAAAGCTTTCTTT
CASSTTGQGAIKAFF
>TRBJ2-7|TRBV2|TRBD1|.
TGTGCCAGCAGACGAAGAGGGACAGGGTCCCGCGAGCAGTACTTC
CASRRRGTGSREQYF
>TRBJ2-6|TRBV5-1|.|.
TGCGCCAGCAGTTGGAGCCCGACAGGAGCCAACGTCCTGACTTTC
CASSWSPTGANVLTF
>TRBJ2-1|TRBV13|TRBD1|.
TGTGCCAGTTCCGTAGGGACAGGACTTTCCAATGAGCAGTTCTTC
CASSVGTGLSNEQFF
>TRBJ1-5|TRBV30|.|.
TGTGCCTGGAGTGACGGAGGCCTCAATCAGCCCCAGCATTTT
CAWSDGGLNQPQHF
>TRBJ1-1|TRBV13|TRBD1|.
TGTGCCAGCTTCCCCGGGACAGGGTCTGAAGCTTTCTTT
CASFPGTGSEAFF
>TRBJ2-1|TRBV9|.|few
TGTGCCAGCAGCGATTCATCAGGGAGTGAGCAGTTCTTC
CASSDSSGSEQFF
>TRBJ2-2|TRBV10-3|.|.
TGTGCCATCAACTCGGGACTGAACACCGGGGAGCTGTTTTTT
CAINSGLNTGELFF
>TRBJ1-6|TRBV7-9|.|.
TGTGCCAGCAGCCCTAGCGGGAGCTCCTATAATTCACCCCTCCACTTT
CASSPSGSSYNSPLHF
>TRBJ2-3|TRBV27|.|.
TGTGCCAGCAGTTTGGGGTGGTCCTGGGCGCAGTATTTT
CASSLGWSWAQYF
>TRBJ2-7|TRBV11-2|.|.
TGTGCCAGCAGCTTCCTAGACGGACACTCCTACGAGCAGTACTTC
CASSFLDGHSYEQYF
>TRBJ1-5|TRBV6-1|.|.
TGTGCCAGCAGTGAAGTCGGGGGGGGACTCAATCAGCCCCAGCATTTT
CASSEVGGGLNQPQHF
>TRBJ2-7|TRBV5-6|TRBD1|.
TGTGCCAGCAGCCCGGTATACGGGACAGGGTACGAGCAGTACTTC
CASSPVYGTGYEQYF
>TRBJ1-4|TRBV6-1|.|.
TGTGCCACCCGTACAGGGATTGGGACTAATGAAAAACTGTTTTTT
CATRTGIGTNEKLFF
>TRBJ2-2|TRBV7-2|TRBD2|.
TGTGCCAGCAGTCCGGCCGGGACTAGCGGGATCACCGGGGAGCTGTTTTTT
CASSPAGTSGITGELFF
>TRBJ2-5|TRBV2|.|.
TGTGCCAGCAGTGGCCAGATACAAGAGACCCAGTACTTC
CASSGQIQETQYF
>TRBJ2-1|TRBV7-2|TRBD1|.
TGTGCCAGCAGCCCGAGGACAGGGTTAACTGATGAGCAGTTCTTC
CASSPRTGLTDEQFF
>TRBJ2-6|TRBV21-1|.|.
TGTGCCAGCAGGGAGGGGTCGGGATCTGGGGCCAACGTCCTGACTTTC
CASREGSGSGANVLTF
>TRBJ2-6|TRBV19|.|.
TGTGCCAGTAGTATGGGGGGACCCGGGGCCAACGTCCTGACTTTC
CASSMGGPGANVLTF
>TRBJ1-2|TRBV28|TRBD1|.
TGTGCCAGCAGTCCCACCTGGCATAAGGCCAGGGGGGGAGACTATGGCTACACCTTC
CASSPTWHKARGGDYGYTF
>TRBJ2-6|TRBV7-2|.|.
TGTGCCAGCAGCCCAACTAAGGGGCCCGTCCTGACTTTC
CASSPTKGPVLTF
>TRBJ1-5|TRBV30|TRBD1|.
TGTGCCTGGAGCCCCGGGACAGGGTTTTTCCAGCCCCAGCATTTT
CAWSPGTGFFQPQHF
>TRBJ1-3|TRBV19|.|once
TGTGCCAGTACCTCCTCGGGAAACACCATATATTTT
CASTSSGNTIYF
>TRBJ2-3|TRBV19|TRBD2|.
TGTGCCAGTAGTAACTTAGCGGGGGCTTCAACAGATACGCAGTATTTT
CASSNLAGASTDTQYF
>TRBJ1-1|TRBV5-1|TRBD1|.
TGCGCCAGCAGCTTGGCCGGGACAGCGAACACTGAAGCTTTCTTT
CASSLAGTANTEAFF
>TRBJ2-4|TRBV7-8|TRBD2|.
TGTGCCAGCAGCACGAGGGGAGGGTTTCAGTACTTC
CASSTRGGFQYF
>TRBJ1-2|TRBV18|.|.
TGTGCCAGCTCACCACCGGGAGGGGGAAGCTATGGCTACACCTTC
CASSPPGGGSYGYTF
>TRBJ1-2|TRBV11-2|.|.
TGTGCCAGCAGCTTAGAGACCCTTGGGGAGACGAACTATGGCTACACCTTC
CASSLETLGETNYGYTF
>TRBJ1-2|TRBV7-6|.|.
TGTGCCAGCAGCCCCCAGGCAGGGTATCACTATGGCTACACCTTC
CASSPQAGYHYGYTF
>TRBJ1-2|TRBV11-3|TRBD1|.
TGTGCCAGCAGCCGCGGGACAGGGACAAATGGCTACACCTTC
CASSRGTGTNGYTF
>TRBJ1-1|TRBV19|.|.
TGTGCCAGTAGTCTCCGGGGGTCCGCAGCTTTCTTT
CASSLRGSAAFF
>TRBJ1-1|TRBV5-1|.|.
TGCGCCAGCTCAGGTCCCGGGACAAGAATGAACACTGAAGCTTTCTTT
CASSGPGTRMNTEAFF
>TRBJ1-1|TRBV5-1|.|few
TGCGCCAGCAGCTTCGACACTGCGGAGGACACTGAAGCTTTCTTT
CASSFDTAEDTEAFF
>TRBJ2-5|TRBV20-1|.|.
TGCAGTGCTAAGGACCAGTACTTC
CSAKDQYF
>TRBJ1-2|TRBV2|TRBD1|few
TGTGCCAGCAAAGAGACAGGGTGGAACTATGGCTACACCTTC
CASKETGWNYGYTF
>TRBJ2-7|TRBV30|TRBD1|.
TGTGCCTGGAGTGGGACAGGAGCCTACGAGCAGTACTTC
CAWSGTGAYEQYF
>TRBJ1-5|TRBV19|.|.
TGTGCCAGTAGTATTTACGGACCGGTGAATCAGCCCCAGCATTTT
CASSIYGPVNQPQHF
>TRBJ1-2|TRBV5-4|.|.
TGTGCCAGCAGCTTGGGAGGATCGAGGGTCTATGGCTACACCTTC
CASSLGGSRVYGYTF
>TRBJ2-5|TRBV10-3|TRBD1|few
TGTGCCATCAGTGTGACAGGGGGCTTAGAGACCCAGTACTTC
CAISVTGGLETQYF
>TRBJ1-2|TRBV18|TRBD1|.
TGTGCCAGCTCACGTGCCGGGACAGGGAATGGCTACACCTTC
CASSRAGTGNGYTF
>TRBJ2-3|TRBV10-3|.|.
TGTGCCATCAGTGAAGTCGGATTGGCAGATACGCAGTATTTT
CAISEVGLADTQYF
>TRBJ2-7|TRBV11-3|.|.
TGTGCCAGCAGCCAGAGGTCCAGCTCCTACGAGCAGTACTTC
CASSQRSSSYEQYF
>TRBJ1-2|TRBV5-1|.|once
TGCGCCAGCAGCTCAGGGGTGAGCGACTATGGCTACACCTTC
CASSSGVSDYGYTF
>TRBJ1-2|TRBV29-1|.|.
TGCAGCGTTGATAGTAGTGCAGGGGAGGGTGGCTACACCTTC
CSVDSSAGEGGYTF
>TRBJ1-2|TRBV5-6|.|.
TGTGCCAGCAGCCCGAGGGACCGCCCGACGGGCTACACCTTC
CASSPRDRPTGYTF
>TRBJ2-7|TRBV6-5|.|few
TGTGCCAGCAGTCGCTCGACAGTATCCTACGAGCAGTACTTC
CASSRSTVSYEQYF
>TRBJ1-1|TRBV5-1|.|.
TGCGCCAGCAAGCTTGGGGAGGCGCGGGGCACTGAAGCTTTCTTT
CASKLGEARGTEAFF
>TRBJ2-5|TRBV11-3|.|.
TGTGCCAGCAGCTTTGGCGGGGATAAGGCGGAGACCCAGTACTTC
CASSFGGDKAETQYF
>TRBJ2-1|TRBV5-1|TRBD2|.
TGCGCCAGCAGCGGGGGGGTCTTTTCGAATGAGCAGTTCTTC
CASSGGVFSNEQFF
>TRBJ1-2|TRBV6-1|.|.
TGTGCCAGCTGGTCAGGCCCGGGACGGGGCTACACCTTC
CASWSGPGRGYTF
>TRBJ2-3|TRBV19|TRBD2|.
TGTGCCAGTAGTATCCTGGGCCTAGCGGATACAGATACGCAGTATTTT
CASSILGLADTDTQYF
>TRBJ2-5|TRBV2|.|.
TGTGCCAGCAGCCGAGAGACCCAGTACTTC
CASSRETQYF